The T cell receptor beta chain under discussion was sequenced for a study of control samples from healthy donors and cancer patients. Measured with immunoSEQ multiplex PCR; TCRdb has only the in-frame clones, and not every one. The sample lists roughly 100,000 clones, about 83% seen once, with about 13% in the top ten. The CDR3 is 14 residues long. Trimming cost V 5 bases and J 0 bases, with 8 bases left between them. Germline V gives CDR1 LNHDA, CDR2 SQIVND (reference sequence). The source of this sequence is a woman in her 50s in good health. The chain carries TRBV19 and TRBJ1-5; no firm D call. The sequencing input was blood. The CDR3 sequence: CASSPLNSNQPQHF. In nucleotides, the CDR3 is TGTGCCAGTAGTCCTCTCAATAGCAATCAGCCCCAGCATTTT.